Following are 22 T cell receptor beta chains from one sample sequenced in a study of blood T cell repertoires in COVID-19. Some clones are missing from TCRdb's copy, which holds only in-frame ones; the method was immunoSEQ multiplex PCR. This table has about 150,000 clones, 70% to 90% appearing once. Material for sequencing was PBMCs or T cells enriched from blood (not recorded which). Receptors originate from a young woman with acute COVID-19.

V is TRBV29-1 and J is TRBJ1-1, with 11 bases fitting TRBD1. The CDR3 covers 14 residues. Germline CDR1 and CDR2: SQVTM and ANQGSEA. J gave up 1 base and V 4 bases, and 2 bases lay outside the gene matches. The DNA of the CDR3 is TGCAGCGTTGGGACAGGGGGCAGGAACACTGAAGCTTTCTTT. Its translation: CSVGTGGRNTEAFF.

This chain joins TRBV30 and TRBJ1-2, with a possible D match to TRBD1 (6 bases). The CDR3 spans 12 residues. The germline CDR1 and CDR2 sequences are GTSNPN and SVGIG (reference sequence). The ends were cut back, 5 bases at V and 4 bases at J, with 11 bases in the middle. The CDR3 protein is CAWATGLYGYTF. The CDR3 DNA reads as TGTGCCTGGGCTACAGGGCTCTATGGCTACACCTTC.

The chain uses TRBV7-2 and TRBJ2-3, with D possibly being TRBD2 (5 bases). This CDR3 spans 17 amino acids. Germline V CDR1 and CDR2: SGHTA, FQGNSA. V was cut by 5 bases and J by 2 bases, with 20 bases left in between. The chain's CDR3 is CASSLGRVGPLTDTQYF. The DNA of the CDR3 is TGTGCCAGCAGCCTAGGGCGGGTAGGACCCCTCACAGATACGCAGTATTTT.

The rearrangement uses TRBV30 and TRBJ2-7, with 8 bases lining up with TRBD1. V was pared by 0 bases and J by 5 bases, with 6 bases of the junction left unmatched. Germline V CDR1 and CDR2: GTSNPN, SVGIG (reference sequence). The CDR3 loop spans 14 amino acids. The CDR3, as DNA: TGTGCCTGGAGTGTGGGGACAGGACTCCACGAGCAGTACTTC. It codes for CAWSVGTGLHEQYF.

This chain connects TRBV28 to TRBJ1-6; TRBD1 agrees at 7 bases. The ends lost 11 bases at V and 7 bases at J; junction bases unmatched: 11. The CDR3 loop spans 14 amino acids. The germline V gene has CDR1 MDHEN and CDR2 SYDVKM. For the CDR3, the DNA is TGTGCCGGGAATTACAGGGGTGCGAATTCACCCCTCCACTTT. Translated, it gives CAGNYRGANSPLHF.

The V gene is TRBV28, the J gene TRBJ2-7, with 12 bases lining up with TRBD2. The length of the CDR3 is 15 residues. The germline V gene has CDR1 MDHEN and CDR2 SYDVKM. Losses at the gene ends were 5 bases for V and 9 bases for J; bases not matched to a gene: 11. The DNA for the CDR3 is TGTGCCAGCAGTCCTAACCCTAGCGGGAGGGCCGGGCAGTACTTC. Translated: CASSPNPSGRAGQYF.

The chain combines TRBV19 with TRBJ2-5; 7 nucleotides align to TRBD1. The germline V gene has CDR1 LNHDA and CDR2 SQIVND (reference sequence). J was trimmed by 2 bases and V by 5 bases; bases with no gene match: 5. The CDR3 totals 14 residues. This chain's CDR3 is CASSVLQGQETQYF. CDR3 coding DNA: TGTGCCAGTAGTGTGTTACAGGGGCAAGAGACCCAGTACTTC.

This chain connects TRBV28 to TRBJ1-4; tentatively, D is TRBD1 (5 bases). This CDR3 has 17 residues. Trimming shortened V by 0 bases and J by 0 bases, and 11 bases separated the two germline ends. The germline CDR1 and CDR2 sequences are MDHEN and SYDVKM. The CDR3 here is CASSLWGTTATNEKLFF. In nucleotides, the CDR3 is TGTGCCAGCAGTTTATGGGGGACTACGGCAACTAATGAAAAACTGTTTTTT.

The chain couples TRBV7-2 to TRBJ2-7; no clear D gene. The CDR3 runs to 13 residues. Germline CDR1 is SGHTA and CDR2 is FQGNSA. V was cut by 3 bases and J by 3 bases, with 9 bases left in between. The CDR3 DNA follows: TGTGCCAGCAGCTTGGTTACGGGCTACGAGCAGTACTTC. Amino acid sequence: CASSLVTGYEQYF.

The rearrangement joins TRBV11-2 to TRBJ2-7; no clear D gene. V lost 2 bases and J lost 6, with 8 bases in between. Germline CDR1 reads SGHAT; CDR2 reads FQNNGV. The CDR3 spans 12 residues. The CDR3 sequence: CASSLSVSEQYF. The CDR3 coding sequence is TGTGCCAGCAGCTTATCCGTTTCCGAGCAGTACTTC.

This chain's CDR3 is CASSLARAGLDIKTQYF. The CDR3, as DNA: TGCGCCAGCAGCTTGGCGAGGGCCGGTCTCGATATAAAGACCCAGTACTTC. J is TRBJ2-5 and V is TRBV5-1, with D possibly matching TRBD2 (5 bases). Germline V gene sequence: CDR1 SGHRS, CDR2 YFSETQ. The V gene lost 0 bases and the J gene lost 6 bases, with 21 bases spanning the gap. The CDR3 length is 17 residues.

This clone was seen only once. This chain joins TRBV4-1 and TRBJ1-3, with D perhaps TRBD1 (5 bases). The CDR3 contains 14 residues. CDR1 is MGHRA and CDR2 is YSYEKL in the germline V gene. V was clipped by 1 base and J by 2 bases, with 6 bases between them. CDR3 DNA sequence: TGCGCCAGCAGCCAAGCCAGGGCTGGAAACACCATATATTTT. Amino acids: CASSQARAGNTIYF.

CDR3 bases: TGTGCCAGCAGCTTTGGCGCCGGGAGCACAGAGACCCAGTACTTC. Protein sequence: CASSFGAGSTETQYF. V usage is TRBV5-4 and J usage is TRBJ2-5; D perhaps matches TRBD2 (6 bases). The CDR3 spans 15 residues. The V end lost 2 bases, the J end lost 4 bases, and 15 bases lay between the germline ends. In germline, CDR1 is SGHNT, CDR2 YYREEE (reference sequence).

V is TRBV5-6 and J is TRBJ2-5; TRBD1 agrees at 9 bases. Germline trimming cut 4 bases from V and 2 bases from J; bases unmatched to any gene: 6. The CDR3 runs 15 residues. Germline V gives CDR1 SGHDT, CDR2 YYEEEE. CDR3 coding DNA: TGTGCCAGCAGCGGGAGGGGACAGGGACAAGAGACCCAGTACTTC. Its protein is CASSGRGQGQETQYF.

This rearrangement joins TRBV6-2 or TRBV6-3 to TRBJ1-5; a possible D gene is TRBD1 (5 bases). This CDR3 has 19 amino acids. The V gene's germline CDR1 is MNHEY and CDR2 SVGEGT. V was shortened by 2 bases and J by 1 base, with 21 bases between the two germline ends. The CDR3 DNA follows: TGTGCCAGCAGTTACGATTTTGTGGGGATTGGGGGGAGCAATCAGCCCCAGCATTTT. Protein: CASSYDFVGIGGSNQPQHF.

The CDR3 is CASTDWDSSYNEQFF. CDR3 in DNA: TGTGCCAGCACCGATTGGGACAGCTCCTACAATGAGCAGTTCTTC. The chain uses TRBV5-5 and TRBJ2-1, with TRBD1 matching over 7 bases. Germline V lookup: CDR1 SGHKS, CDR2 YYEKEE (reference sequence). CDR3 length equals 15 residues. Trimming took 6 bases from V and 0 from J; bases not matched to a gene: 6.

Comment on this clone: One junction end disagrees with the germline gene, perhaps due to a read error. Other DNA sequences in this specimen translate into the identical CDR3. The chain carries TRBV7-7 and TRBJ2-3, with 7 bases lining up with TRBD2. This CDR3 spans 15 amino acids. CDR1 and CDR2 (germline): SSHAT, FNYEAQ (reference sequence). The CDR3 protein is CASSPGLGSTDTQYF. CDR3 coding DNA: TGTGCTAGCAGCCCAGGACTAGGCAGCACAGATACGCAGTATTTT.

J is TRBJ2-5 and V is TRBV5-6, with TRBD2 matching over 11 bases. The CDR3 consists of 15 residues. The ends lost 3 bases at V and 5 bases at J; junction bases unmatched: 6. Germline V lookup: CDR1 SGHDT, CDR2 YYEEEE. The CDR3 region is CASSSLAGGEETQYF. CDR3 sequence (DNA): TGTGCCAGCAGCTCTTTAGCGGGAGGGGAGGAGACCCAGTACTTC.

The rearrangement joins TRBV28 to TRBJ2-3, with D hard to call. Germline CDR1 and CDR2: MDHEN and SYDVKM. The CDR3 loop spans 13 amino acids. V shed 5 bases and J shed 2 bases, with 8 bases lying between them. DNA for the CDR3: TGTGCCAGCAGTCCCGGTAACACAGATACGCAGTATTTT. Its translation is CASSPGNTDTQYF.

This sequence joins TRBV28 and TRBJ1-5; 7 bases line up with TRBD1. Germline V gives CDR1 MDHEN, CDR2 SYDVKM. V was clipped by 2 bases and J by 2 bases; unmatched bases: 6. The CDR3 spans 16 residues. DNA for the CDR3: TGTGCCAGCAGTTTAGGGGACAGTGGGGGCAATCAGCCCCAGCATTTT. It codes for CASSLGDSGGNQPQHF. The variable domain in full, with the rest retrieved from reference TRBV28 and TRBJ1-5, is DVKVTQSSRYLVKRTGEKVFLECVQDMDHENMFWYRQDPGLGLRLIYFSYDVKMKEKGDIPEGYSVSREKKERFSLILESASTNQTSMYLCASSLGDSGGNQPQHFGDGTRLSIL.

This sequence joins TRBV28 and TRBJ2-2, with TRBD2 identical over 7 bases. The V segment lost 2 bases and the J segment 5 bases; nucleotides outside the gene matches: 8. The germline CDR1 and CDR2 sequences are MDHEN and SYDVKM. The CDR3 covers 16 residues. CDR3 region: CASSLAGVLGTGELFF. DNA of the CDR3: TGTGCCAGCAGTTTAGCGGGAGTGCTGGGGACCGGGGAGCTGTTTTTT.

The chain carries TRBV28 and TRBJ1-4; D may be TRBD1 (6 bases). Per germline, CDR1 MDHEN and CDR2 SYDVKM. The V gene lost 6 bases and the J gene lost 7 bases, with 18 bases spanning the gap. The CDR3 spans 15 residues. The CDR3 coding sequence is TGTGCCAGCAGACGGACCGGGACATTCGTTGAAAAACTGTTTTTT. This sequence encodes CASRRTGTFVEKLFF.